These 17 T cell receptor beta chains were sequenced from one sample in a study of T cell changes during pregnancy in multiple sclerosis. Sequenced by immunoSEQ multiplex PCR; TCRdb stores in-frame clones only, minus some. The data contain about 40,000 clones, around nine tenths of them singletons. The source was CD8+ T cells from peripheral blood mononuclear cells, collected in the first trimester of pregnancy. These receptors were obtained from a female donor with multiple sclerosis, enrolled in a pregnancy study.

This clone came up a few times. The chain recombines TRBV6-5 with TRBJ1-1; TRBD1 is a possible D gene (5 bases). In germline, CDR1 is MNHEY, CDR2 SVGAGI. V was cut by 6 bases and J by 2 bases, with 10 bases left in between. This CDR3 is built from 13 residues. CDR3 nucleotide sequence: TGTGCCAGCAGACCCCAGGGAAACACTGAAGCTTTCTTT. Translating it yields CASRPQGNTEAFF.

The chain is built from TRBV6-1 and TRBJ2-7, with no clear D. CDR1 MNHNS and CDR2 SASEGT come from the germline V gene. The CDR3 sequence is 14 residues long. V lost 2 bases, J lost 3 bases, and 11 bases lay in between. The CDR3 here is CASSERQVYYEQYF. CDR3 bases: TGTGCCAGCAGTGAACGGCAGGTCTACTACGAGCAGTACTTC.

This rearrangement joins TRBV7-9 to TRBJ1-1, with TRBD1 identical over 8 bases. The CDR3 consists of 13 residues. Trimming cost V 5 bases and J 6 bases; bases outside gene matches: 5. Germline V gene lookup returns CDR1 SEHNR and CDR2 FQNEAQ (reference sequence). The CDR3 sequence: CASSLQGEAEAFF. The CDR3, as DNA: TGTGCCAGCAGCCTACAGGGGGAGGCTGAAGCTTTCTTT.

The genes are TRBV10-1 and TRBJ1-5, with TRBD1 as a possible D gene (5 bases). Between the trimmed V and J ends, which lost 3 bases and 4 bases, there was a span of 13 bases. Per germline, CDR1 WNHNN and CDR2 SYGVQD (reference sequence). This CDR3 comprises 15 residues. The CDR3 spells CASSECGAWNQPQHF. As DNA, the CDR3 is TGCGCCAGCAGTGAATGTGGGGCATGGAATCAGCCCCAGCATTTT.

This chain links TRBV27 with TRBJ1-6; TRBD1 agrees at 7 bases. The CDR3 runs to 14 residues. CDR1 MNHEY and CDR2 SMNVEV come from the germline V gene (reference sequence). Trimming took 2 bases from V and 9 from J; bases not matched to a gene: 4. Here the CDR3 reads CASSLNRGSSPLHF. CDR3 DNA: TGTGCCAGCAGTTTAAACAGGGGTAGTTCACCCCTCCACTTT.

CDR3 sequence: CASSQESQGYQPQHF. CDR3 DNA sequence: TGTGCCAGCAGCCAAGAGTCCCAGGGATACCAGCCCCAGCATTTT. The chain combines TRBV5-4 with TRBJ1-5; D possibly corresponds to TRBD1 (5 bases). The ends were cut back, 4 bases at V and 7 bases at J, with 18 bases in the middle. CDR3 length: 15 amino acids. CDR1 and CDR2 (germline): SGHNT, YYREEE (reference sequence).

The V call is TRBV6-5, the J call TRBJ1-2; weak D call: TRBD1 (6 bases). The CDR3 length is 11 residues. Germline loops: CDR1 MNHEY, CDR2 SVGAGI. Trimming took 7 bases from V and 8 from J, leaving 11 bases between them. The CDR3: CASTTGQGYTF. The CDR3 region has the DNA TGTGCCAGCACTACAGGGCAAGGCTACACCTTC.

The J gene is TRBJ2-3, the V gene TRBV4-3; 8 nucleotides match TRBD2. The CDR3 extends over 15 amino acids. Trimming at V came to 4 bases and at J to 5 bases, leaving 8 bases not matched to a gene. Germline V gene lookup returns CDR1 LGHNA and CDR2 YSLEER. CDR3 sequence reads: CASSPGGAGEDTQYF. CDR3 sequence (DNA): TGCGCCAGCAGCCCCGGGGGGGCTGGTGAAGATACGCAGTATTTT.

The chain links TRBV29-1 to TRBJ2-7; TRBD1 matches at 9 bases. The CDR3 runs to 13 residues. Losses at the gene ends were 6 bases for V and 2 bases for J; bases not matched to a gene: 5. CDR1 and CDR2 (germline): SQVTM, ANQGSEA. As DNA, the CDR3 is TGCAGCGTCCCGGGACAGGGTACCTACGAGCAGTACTTC. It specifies CSVPGQGTYEQYF.

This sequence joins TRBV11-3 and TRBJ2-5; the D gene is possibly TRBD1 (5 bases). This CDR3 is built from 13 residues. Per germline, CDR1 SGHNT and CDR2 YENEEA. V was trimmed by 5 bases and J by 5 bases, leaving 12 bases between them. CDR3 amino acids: CASSPRARETQYF. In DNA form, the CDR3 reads TGTGCCAGCAGCCCCAGGGCGCGGGAGACCCAGTACTTC.

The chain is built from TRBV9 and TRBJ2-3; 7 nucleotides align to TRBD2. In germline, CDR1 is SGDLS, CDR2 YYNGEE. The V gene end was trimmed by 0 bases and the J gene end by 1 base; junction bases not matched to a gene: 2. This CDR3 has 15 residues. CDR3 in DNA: TGTGCCAGCAGCGTAGTCAGCGGGGGCACAGATACGCAGTATTTT. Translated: CASSVVSGGTDTQYF.

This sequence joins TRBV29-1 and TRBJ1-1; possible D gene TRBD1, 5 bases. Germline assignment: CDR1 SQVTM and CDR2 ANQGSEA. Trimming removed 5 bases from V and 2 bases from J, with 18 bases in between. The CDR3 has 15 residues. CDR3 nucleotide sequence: TGCAGCGTTCTAGGACATTCAAAGCTAAACACTGAAGCTTTCTTT. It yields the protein CSVLGHSKLNTEAFF.

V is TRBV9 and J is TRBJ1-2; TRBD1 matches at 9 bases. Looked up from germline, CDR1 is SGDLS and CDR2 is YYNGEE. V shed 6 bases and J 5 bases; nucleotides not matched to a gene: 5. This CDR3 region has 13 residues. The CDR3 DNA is TGTGCCAGCATGGGGGGACAGGGATATGGCTACACCTTC. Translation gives CASMGGQGYGYTF.

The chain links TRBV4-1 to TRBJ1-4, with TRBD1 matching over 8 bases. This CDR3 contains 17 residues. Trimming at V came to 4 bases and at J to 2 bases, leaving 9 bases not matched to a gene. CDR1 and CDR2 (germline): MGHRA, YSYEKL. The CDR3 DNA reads TGCGCCAGCAGCCCACTGGGGACAGGACGCACTAATGAAAAACTGTTTTTT. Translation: CASSPLGTGRTNEKLFF.

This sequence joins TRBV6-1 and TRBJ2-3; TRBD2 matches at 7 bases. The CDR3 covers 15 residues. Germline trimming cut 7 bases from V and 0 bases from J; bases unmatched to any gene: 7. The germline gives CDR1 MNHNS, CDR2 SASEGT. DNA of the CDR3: TGTGCCAGCACCCCGCCGGGACTAAGCACAGATACGCAGTATTTT. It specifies CASTPPGLSTDTQYF.

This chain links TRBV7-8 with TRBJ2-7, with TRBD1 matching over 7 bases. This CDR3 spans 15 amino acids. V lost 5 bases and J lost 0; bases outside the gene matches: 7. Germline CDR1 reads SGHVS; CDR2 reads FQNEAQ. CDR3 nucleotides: TGTGCCAGCAGCGAAGGGGGCGCACCCTCCTACGAGCAGTACTTC. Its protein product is CASSEGGAPSYEQYF. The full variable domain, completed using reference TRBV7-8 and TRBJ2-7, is GAGVSQSPRYKVAKRGQDVALRCDPISGHVSLFWYQQALGQGPEFLTYFQNEAQLDKSGLPSDRFFAERPEGSVSTLKIQRTQQEDSAVYLCASSEGGAPSYEQYFGPGTRLTVT.

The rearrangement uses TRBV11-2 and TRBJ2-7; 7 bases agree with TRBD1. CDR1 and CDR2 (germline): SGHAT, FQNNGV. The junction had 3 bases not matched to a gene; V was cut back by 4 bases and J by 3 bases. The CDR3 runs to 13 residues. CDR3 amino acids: CASSSGQLYEQYF. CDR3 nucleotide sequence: TGTGCCAGCAGCTCGGGACAGCTCTACGAGCAGTACTTC.